The 27 T cell receptor beta chains below were found in one sample sequenced in a study of cytomegalovirus exposure and HLA in healthy donors (dated by TCRdb to the late 2010s). The library was prepared using the immunoSEQ multiplex PCR assay. For the multiplex PCR, a mixture combining 60 forward primers for TCR Vbeta segments and 13 reverse primers for TCR Jbeta segments was used. TCRdb took this table from immuneACCESS and kept in-frame rearrangements with V and J called. Such tables lack part of the clones; where checked against another copy, unresolved V genes explain under half of the gap, and the rest is unexplained. The sample table records some 100,000 clones; approximately 75% of these occur just once. Of the sample, approximately 2% falls within the top ten clones. Sequenced material: PBMCs. The receptors here all came from a woman aged 40 to 50 in good health and CMV-seronegative.

The J gene is TRBJ1-5, the V gene TRBV30; 9 bases line up with TRBD1. CDR3 length: 13 residues. The J segment lost 5 bases and the V segment lost 4 bases, leaving 3 bases of the junction unmatched. Germline assignment: CDR1 GTSNPN and CDR2 SVGIG (reference sequence). CDR3 sequence reads: CAWTRDRDQPQHF. Written as DNA, the CDR3 is TGTGCCTGGACCCGGGACAGGGATCAGCCCCAGCATTTT.

A few counts support this clone. The rearrangement joins TRBV5-1 to TRBJ2-3; 12 bases are a match to TRBD2. With V trimmed by 0 bases and J by 3 bases, 2 bases remained unmatched. The CDR3 contains 16 residues. Germline CDR1 and CDR2: SGHRS and YFSETQ. The CDR3 region is CASSLGLAGETDTQYF. For the CDR3, the DNA is TGCGCCAGCAGCTTGGGACTAGCGGGAGAAACAGATACGCAGTATTTT.

The sample holds one count of this clone. V and J are TRBV7-9 and TRBJ2-5; TRBD2 agrees at 7 bases. Matching the DNA end better, TRBJ2-7 makes the J call doubtful. Germline V gene lookup returns CDR1 SEHNR and CDR2 FQNEAQ (reference sequence). The CDR3 totals 16 residues. The CDR3 DNA reads TGTGCCAGCAGCTCCCTAGCGGAGGGCCCCCTCCCCGAGCAGTACTTC. As protein: CASSSLAEGPLPEQYF.

This clone was seen only a few times. The chain joins TRBV7-2 to TRBJ1-2; no reliable D call. The germline CDR1 and CDR2 sequences are SGHTA and FQGNSA. Trimming stripped 1 base from V and 8 bases from J, with 8 bases between. The CDR3 runs to 12 residues. The CDR3, as DNA: TGTGCCAGCAGCTTAGGCTACGAAGGCTACACCTTC. It specifies CASSLGYEGYTF.

The V and J genes are TRBV5-4 and TRBJ2-7; 7 nucleotides agree with TRBD1. Germline V lookup: CDR1 SGHNT, CDR2 YYREEE (reference sequence). The CDR3 extends over 14 amino acids. Trimming at V came to 4 bases and at J to 0 bases, leaving 4 bases not matched to a gene. CDR3: CASSPGTASYEQYF. The CDR3 DNA is TGTGCCAGCAGCCCCGGGACAGCCTCCTACGAGCAGTACTTC.

This clone was observed a handful of times. The chain couples TRBV2 to TRBJ2-3, with TRBD1 as a possible D gene (5 bases). The CDR3 spans 14 residues. V lost 6 bases to trimming and J lost 0 bases, with 10 bases between them. Germline V gene data show CDR1 as SNHLY and CDR2 as FYNNEI. The CDR3 spells CASSVTVSTDTQYF. CDR3 DNA sequence: TGTGCCAGCAGCGTGACAGTGAGCACAGATACGCAGTATTTT.

This clone was counted only a few times. V is TRBV9 and J is TRBJ2-5; 7 bases map to TRBD1. With V trimmed by 2 bases and J by 3 bases, 7 bases remained unmatched. The CDR3 has 15 amino acids. Germline assignment: CDR1 SGDLS and CDR2 YYNGEE. The CDR3 region is CASSVQGVSKETQYF. The CDR3 region has the DNA TGTGCCAGCAGCGTTCAGGGGGTTTCGAAAGAGACCCAGTACTTC.

The V and J genes are TRBV28 and TRBJ2-3; TRBD2 agrees at 8 bases. Losses at the gene ends were 7 bases for V and 0 bases for J; bases not matched to a gene: 9. The germline CDR1 and CDR2 sequences are MDHEN and SYDVKM. CDR3 length equals 16 residues. DNA of the CDR3: TGTGCCAGCATCCGCTCTACTAGCGGAAGCACAGATACGCAGTATTTT. Its translation: CASIRSTSGSTDTQYF.

In regard to this clone: Its ends do not fully match the called genes, so a read error is possible. Other DNA sequences in this specimen translate into the identical CDR3. The chain is built from TRBV5-1 and TRBJ1-3; 8 bases agree with TRBD1. CDR3 length equals 16 residues. Looked up from germline, CDR1 is SGHRS and CDR2 is YFSETQ. The CDR3: CASSLGGQGSGNTIYF. The CDR3 bases are TGCGCTAGCAGCTTGGGAGGACAGGGCTCTGGAAACACCATATATTTT.

This clone is a singleton in its sample. The chain carries TRBV11-2 and TRBJ1-2; D is perhaps TRBD1 (5 bases). CDR3 length equals 16 residues. Germline V gives CDR1 SGHAT, CDR2 FQNNGV. V lost 5 bases and J 0 bases, leaving 16 bases between the germline ends. The CDR3: CASSPDLLTANYGYTF. CDR3 in DNA: TGTGCCAGCAGCCCCGACCTATTGACAGCTAACTATGGCTACACCTTC. Supplemented by reference TRBV11-2 and TRBJ1-2, the full variable domain reads EAGVAQSPRYKIIEKRQSVAFWCNPISGHATLYWYQQILGQGPKLLIQFQNNGVVDDSQLPKDRFSAERLKGVDSTLKIQPAKLEDSAVYLCASSPDLLTANYGYTFGSGTRLTVV.

The chain recombines TRBV7-3 with TRBJ2-5, with D perhaps TRBD1 (6 bases). The V end lost 2 bases, the J end lost 7 bases, and 11 bases lay between the germline ends. The CDR3 sequence is 13 residues long. In germline, CDR1 is SGHTA, CDR2 FQGTGA. CDR3 nucleotides: TGTGCCAGCAGCTTAGGACAGCCGGGGACCCAGTACTTC. It translates to CASSLGQPGTQYF.

The gene calls are TRBV5-1 and TRBJ2-7, with D possibly TRBD1 on 5 matching bases. This CDR3 has 13 amino acids. Trimming cost V 2 bases and J 3 bases, with 9 bases left between them. CDR1 and CDR2 from the germline V gene are SGHRS and YFSETQ. CDR3 amino acids: CASSFRRDYEQYF. The CDR3 bases are TGCGCCAGCAGCTTCCGCAGGGACTACGAGCAGTACTTC. Based on the CDR3 plus reference TRBV5-1 and TRBJ2-7, the full variable domain is KAGVTQTPRYLIKTRGQQVTLSCSPISGHRSVSWYQQTPGQGLQFLFEYFSETQRNKGNFPGRFSGRQFSNSRSEMNVSTLELGDSALYLCASSFRRDYEQYFGPGTRLTVT.

This chain joins TRBV19 and TRBJ2-5, with D maybe TRBD2 (7 bases). Germline lookup yields CDR1 LNHDA and CDR2 SQIVND (reference sequence). Trimming removed 9 bases at V and 0 bases at J, with 14 bases between. This CDR3 has 14 residues. DNA for the CDR3: TGTGCCAGCGGAAAGGGGGGGAACCAAGAGACCCAGTACTTC. Translating it yields CASGKGGNQETQYF.

The V call is TRBV29-1, the J call TRBJ1-2, with D tentatively TRBD1 (6 bases). The CDR3 sequence is 12 residues long. V lost 2 bases to trimming and J lost 6 bases, with 10 bases between them. CDR1 and CDR2 from the germline V gene are SQVTM and ANQGSEA. CDR3 in DNA: TGCAGCGTTGAAAGGGCAGGGGATGGCTACACCTTC. Its translation: CSVERAGDGYTF.

This chain joins TRBV19 and TRBJ2-3; 7 bases line up with TRBD1. Per germline, CDR1 LNHDA and CDR2 SQIVND (reference sequence). The CDR3 length is 17 residues. V gave up 2 bases and J gave up 0 bases; unmatched junction bases: 8. The CDR3 is CASSIFGGQQSTDTQYF. The CDR3 bases are TGTGCCAGTAGTATATTTGGGGGACAGCAAAGCACAGATACGCAGTATTTT.

The chain combines TRBV28 with TRBJ2-1; TRBD2 matches at 9 bases. V lost 5 bases and J lost 9; bases outside the gene matches: 5. This CDR3 spans 13 amino acids. CDR1 and CDR2 (germline): MDHEN, SYDVKM. The CDR3 region has the DNA TGTGCCAGCAGTCCGGGACTAGCTATTGAGCAGTTCTTC. Its translation: CASSPGLAIEQFF.

This clone has a handful of counts. The junction shows a germline mismatch at one end, possibly a read error. The rearrangement links TRBV29-1 to TRBJ2-5; D not certain. Per germline, CDR1 SQVTM and CDR2 ANQGSEA. The CDR3 runs to 11 residues. DNA of the CDR3: TGCAGCGTTGAAGATACATCCCTCTCAGACTTC. This translates into CSVEDTSLSDF. The complete variable domain, with remaining parts taken from reference TRBV29-1 and TRBJ2-5, reads SAVISQKPSRDICQRGTSLTIQCQVDSQVTMMFWYRQQPGQSLTLIATANQGSEATYESGFVIDKFPISRPNLTFSTLTVSNMSPEDSSIYLCSVEDTSLSDFGPGTRLLVL.

The chain combines TRBV7-9 with TRBJ1-2; unclear D gene. The CDR3 extends over 12 amino acids. V shed 5 bases and J shed 2 bases, with 6 bases lying between them. The germline gives CDR1 SEHNR, CDR2 FQNEAQ (reference sequence). The CDR3 region is CASSALNYGYTF. For the CDR3, the DNA is TGTGCCAGCAGCGCCCTAAACTATGGCTACACCTTC.

The chain couples TRBV6-1 to TRBJ2-7, with a tentative D call TRBD1 (5 bases). Germline V gives CDR1 MNHNS, CDR2 SASEGT. The V end lost 6 bases, the J end lost 6 bases, and 9 bases lay between the germline ends. This CDR3 spans 11 amino acids. The CDR3 loop is CASRRQLEQYF. The CDR3 nucleotides read TGTGCCAGCAGGCGACAGCTCGAGCAGTACTTC.

The gene calls are TRBV4-3 and TRBJ1-1; 11 bases align to TRBD1. The CDR3 is 16 residues long. CDR1 and CDR2 (germline): LGHNA, YSLEER. V dropped 1 base and J dropped 4; count of bases not matched to a gene: 5. For the CDR3, the DNA is TGCGCCAGCAGCCAAGCACCCGGGACAGGGGGCACTGAAGCTTTCTTT. The encoded protein is CASSQAPGTGGTEAFF.

This chain links TRBV27 with TRBJ2-5, with D unresolved. The J call is uncertain, as TRBJ2-7 better fits the DNA end. Germline V lookup: CDR1 MNHEY, CDR2 SMNVEV (reference sequence). This CDR3 has 12 amino acids. The CDR3 nucleotides read TGTGCCAGCAGCTCTTTTCTTAACGAGCAGTACTTC. Protein product: CASSSFLNEQYF.

This clone has just one count. The genes are TRBV5-1 and TRBJ2-2; TRBD2 might be the D (6 bases). CDR1 and CDR2 (germline): SGHRS, YFSETQ. The CDR3 loop spans 15 amino acids. Trimming removed 4 bases at V and 2 bases at J, with 12 bases between. CDR3 sequence reads: CASSRGGANTGELFF. In DNA, the CDR3 is TGCGCCAGCAGCCGTGGCGGGGCTAACACCGGGGAGCTGTTTTTT. The variable domain in full, with the rest retrieved from reference TRBV5-1 and TRBJ2-2, is KAGVTQTPRYLIKTRGQQVTLSCSPISGHRSVSWYQQTPGQGLQFLFEYFSETQRNKGNFPGRFSGRQFSNSRSEMNVSTLELGDSALYLCASSRGGANTGELFFGEGSRLTVL.

The chain is built from TRBV30 and TRBJ2-3; 10 nucleotides agree with TRBD1. Germline lookup yields CDR1 GTSNPN and CDR2 SVGIG (reference sequence). J was trimmed by 4 bases and V by 3 bases; bases with no gene match: 7. This CDR3 comprises 15 residues. The CDR3 spells CAWRIRDRGADTQYF. The DNA of the CDR3 is TGTGCCTGGAGGATCCGGGACAGGGGTGCAGATACGCAGTATTTT.

This clone occurred once. The V gene is TRBV19, the J gene TRBJ2-5; 9 bases align to TRBD1. Germline assignment: CDR1 LNHDA and CDR2 SQIVND (reference sequence). This CDR3 region has 14 residues. The J segment lost 2 bases and the V segment lost 6 bases, leaving 4 bases of the junction unmatched. The CDR3 region is CASSPTGGQETQYF. In DNA form, the CDR3 reads TGTGCCAGTAGCCCGACAGGGGGACAAGAGACCCAGTACTTC.

Note on this clone: The sample holds other DNA sequences that translate to the same CDR3. The chain uses TRBV6-5 and TRBJ1-6, with D perhaps TRBD1 (5 bases). The germline gives CDR1 MNHEY, CDR2 SVGAGI. The CDR3 is made up of 13 amino acids. V was trimmed by 7 bases and J by 13 bases, leaving 17 bases between them. The CDR3 sequence: CASNWGEGSPLHF. CDR3 coding DNA: TGTGCCAGCAATTGGGGGGAGGGCTCCCCCCTCCACTTT.

The chain uses TRBV7-9 and TRBJ2-6, with a tentative D call TRBD2 (7 bases). From germline, CDR1 is SEHNR and CDR2 FQNEAQ (reference sequence). V was clipped by 1 base and J by 0 bases, with 16 bases between them. This CDR3 is 19 amino acids long. CDR3 amino acids: CASSLGLGGADSGANVLTF. The CDR3 DNA reads TGTGCCAGCAGCTTAGGTCTGGGGGGGGCCGACTCTGGGGCCAACGTCCTGACTTTC. The whole variable domain, filled in from reference TRBV7-9 and TRBJ2-6, reads DTGVSQNPRHKITKRGQNVTFRCDPISEHNRLYWYRQTLGQGPEFLTYFQNEAQLEKSRLLSDRFSAERPKGSFSTLEIQRTEQGDSAMYLCASSLGLGGADSGANVLTFGAGSRLTVL.

Concerning this clone: In the same sample, other DNA sequences code for this CDR3. The J gene is TRBJ1-2, the V gene TRBV27; D uncertain. The CDR3 loop spans 15 amino acids. The germline V gene encodes CDR1 MNHEY and CDR2 SMNVEV (reference sequence). V was trimmed by 2 bases and J by 2 bases, leaving 12 bases between them. CDR3 in DNA: TGTGCCAGCAGTTTAGTGGAAGGAGGGAACTATGGCTACACCTTC. This encodes CASSLVEGGNYGYTF.